These T cell receptor beta chains were read from a single sample in a study of blood T cell repertoires in COVID-19. The table came from immunoSEQ multiplex PCR; TCRdb's copy has only in-frame clones and leaves some out. The table records approximately 80,000 clones, roughly 80% of them present only once. The sequencing sample was made of peripheral blood. These receptors all stem from a human donor in a cohort sampled during active COVID-19. Each CDR3 is given with its conserved first and last residue.

V gene: TRBV2; J gene: TRBJ2-1; CDR3 protein: CASRALAGGRGEQFF
V gene: TRBV10-3; J gene: TRBJ1-1; CDR3 protein: CATGQGAGTEAFF
V gene: TRBV6-5; J gene: TRBJ2-3; CDR3 protein: CASSYSGGATDTQYF
V gene: TRBV5-1; J gene: TRBJ2-2; CDR3 protein: CASKETGIANTGELFF
V gene: TRBV18; J gene: TRBJ1-1; CDR3 protein: CASSLTEAPEAFF
V gene: TRBV5-1; J gene: TRBJ1-4; CDR3 protein: CASSLAGLIGEKLFF
V gene: TRBV6-2/TRBV6-3; J gene: TRBJ2-4; CDR3 protein: CASSGTGLAKNIQYF
V gene: TRBV11-3; J gene: TRBJ1-3; CDR3 protein: CASSSRQSSGNTIYF
V gene: TRBV10-1; J gene: TRBJ2-2; CDR3 protein: CASSRTATGELFF
V gene: TRBV7-2; J gene: TRBJ1-6; CDR3 protein: CASSTSLNSPLHF
V gene: TRBV4-2; J gene: TRBJ2-7; CDR3 protein: CASSQDLPGQGSYEQYF
V gene: TRBV19; J gene: TRBJ2-7; CDR3 protein: CASSPEGQGDYEQYF
V gene: TRBV5-1; J gene: TRBJ2-7; CDR3 protein: CASSLAPSRYEQYF
V gene: TRBV19; J gene: TRBJ2-3; CDR3 protein: CASRRGGSDTQYF
V gene: TRBV7-9; J gene: TRBJ2-4; CDR3 protein: CASSSTGLAKNIQYF
V gene: TRBV7-8; J gene: TRBJ1-5; CDR3 protein: CASSLAVDRGGQPQHF
V gene: TRBV9; J gene: TRBJ2-7; CDR3 protein: CASSVEPASSYEQYF
V gene: TRBV7-9; J gene: TRBJ1-1; CDR3 protein: CASSLVQVFMNTEAFF
V gene: TRBV7-9; J gene: TRBJ2-7; CDR3 protein: CASSLGQGVSYEQYF
V gene: TRBV10-3; J gene: TRBJ2-7; CDR3 protein: CAISEWGGSEQYF
V gene: TRBV3-1/TRBV3-2; J gene: TRBJ1-1; CDR3 protein: CASTRAPGNTEAFF
V gene: TRBV10-3; J gene: TRBJ2-3; CDR3 protein: CAISVKQGTDTQYF
V gene: TRBV18; J gene: TRBJ2-5; CDR3 protein: CASSPQGETQYF
V gene: TRBV30; J gene: TRBJ1-1; CDR3 protein: CAWRQGANTEAFF
V gene: TRBV6-5; J gene: TRBJ1-5; CDR3 protein: CASLRGGKSNQPQHF
V gene: TRBV7-2; J gene: TRBJ2-2; CDR3 protein: CASSSTGLNTGELFF
V gene: TRBV30; J gene: TRBJ1-4; CDR3 protein: CAWTPTGGMFEKLFF
V gene: TRBV11-2; J gene: TRBJ1-4; CDR3 protein: CASSSRKTGGREKLFF
V gene: TRBV6-5; J gene: TRBJ2-5; CDR3 protein: CASRLAETQYF
V gene: TRBV6-5; J gene: TRBJ2-7; CDR3 protein: CASSYSGLYYEQYF
V gene: TRBV29-1; J gene: TRBJ2-5; CDR3 protein: CSVGGGAGGQETQYF
V gene: TRBV9; J gene: TRBJ2-2; CDR3 protein: CASSVRVAGTANTGELFF
V gene: TRBV3-1/TRBV3-2; J gene: TRBJ1-6; CDR3 protein: CASSQIGQGAGFNSPLHF
V gene: TRBV3-1/TRBV3-2; J gene: TRBJ2-5; CDR3 protein: CASSTRQEAMQTQYF
V gene: TRBV5-1; J gene: TRBJ1-5; CDR3 protein: CARSLGGGQREPQHF
V gene: TRBV11-2; J gene: TRBJ1-5; CDR3 protein: CASSPGGAGNQPQHF
V gene: TRBV10-3; J gene: TRBJ2-7; CDR3 protein: CATRGTSLYEQYF